The T cell receptor beta chain under discussion was sequenced for a study of human T cells and chemical hapten exposure. Study information: Patients, largely female, had alopecia areata, totalis or universalis. General study findings and limits: TCRs above 1 in 1000 frequency did not change with DPC sensitization. Donors' alopecia may make their immune response differ from healthy people's.

As concerns this clonotype: Its specificity is not known.

Time point reported: pre-sensitization, week 0. Treatment meaning: therapeutic diphenylcyclopropenone sensitization with weekly scalp DPC. TCRdb re-called the RACE reads with MiXCR, one entry per CDR3 protein. The sample carries a few hundred thousand distinct CDR3 sequences, roughly 7.4% recorded once. The CDR3 has 11 amino acids. With 8 bases removed from V and 7 bases from J, the gap between germline ends came to 14 bases. CDR1 and CDR2 (germline): SQVTM, ANQGSEA. This TCR was sampled from a man between 18 and 35 years old with alopecia areata. Some clones in this sample may be carry-over from other donors' samples. The rearrangement joins TRBV29-1 to TRBJ1-1; D not certain. Sequencing used whole blood, obtained in connection with sensitization to the hapten diphenylcyclopropenone (DPC). CDR3 in DNA: TGCAGCACCGGCGGCCGGGATGAAGCTTTCTTT. Protein product: CSTGGRDEAFF. Using reference TRBV29-1 and TRBJ1-1 for the parts outside the CDR3, the full variable domain is SAVISQKPSRDICQRGTSLTIQCQVDSQVTMMFWYRQQPGQSLTLIATANQGSEATYESGFVIDKFPISRPNLTFSTLTVSNMSPEDSSIYLCSTGGRDEAFFGQGTRLTVV.